This T cell receptor (beta chain) was identified during a study of T cell repertoires in cytomegalovirus infection. Whole-study context: CMV infection plus the matching HLA type was flagged by public TCR beta signatures. Regarding the study as a whole: Based on cumulative public TCR beta family frequency, carriers of CMV plus the relevant HLA were identified. CMV-specific HLA-C-restricted TCR beta clonotypes dominated the ex vivo response.

As regards this clonotype: Its cognate antigen is unknown.

MiXCR was run by TCRdb on the reads, yielding one entry per CDR3 protein. The data show around 260,000 distinct CDR3 sequences, approximately 9.2% seen once. The receptor's source is a human donor in good health (CMV status not recorded). Some clones in this sample may be carry-over from other donors' samples. Sequenced sample: PBMCs.

The CDR3 protein is CASSHRVGTYEQYF. DNA for the CDR3: TGTGCCAGCAGCCACAGGGTCGGGACCTACGAGCAGTACTTC. The chain carries TRBV7-2 and TRBJ2-7; D perhaps matches TRBD1 (6 bases). The CDR3 has 14 amino acids. Germline assignment: CDR1 SGHTA and CDR2 FQGNSA. With 5 bases removed from V and 2 bases from J, the gap between germline ends came to 13 bases. The whole variable domain, filled in from reference TRBV7-2 and TRBJ2-7, reads GAGVSQSPSNKVTEKGKDVELRCDPISGHTALYWYRQSLGQGLEFLIYFQGNSAPDKSGLPSDRFSAERTGGSVSTLTIQRTQQEDSAVYLCASSHRVGTYEQYFGPGTRLTVT.